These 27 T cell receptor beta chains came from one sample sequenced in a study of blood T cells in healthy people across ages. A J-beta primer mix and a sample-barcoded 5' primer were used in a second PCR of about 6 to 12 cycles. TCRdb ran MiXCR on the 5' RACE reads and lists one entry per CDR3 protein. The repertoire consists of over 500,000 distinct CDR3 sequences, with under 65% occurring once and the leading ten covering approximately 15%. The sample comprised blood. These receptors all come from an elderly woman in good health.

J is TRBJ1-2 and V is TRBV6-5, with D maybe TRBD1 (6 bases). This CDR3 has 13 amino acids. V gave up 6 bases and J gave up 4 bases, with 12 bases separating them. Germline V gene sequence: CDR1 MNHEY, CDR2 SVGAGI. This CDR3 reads CASRGTSSYGYTF. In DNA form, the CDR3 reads TGTGCCAGCAGAGGGACATCTAGCTATGGCTACACCTTC.

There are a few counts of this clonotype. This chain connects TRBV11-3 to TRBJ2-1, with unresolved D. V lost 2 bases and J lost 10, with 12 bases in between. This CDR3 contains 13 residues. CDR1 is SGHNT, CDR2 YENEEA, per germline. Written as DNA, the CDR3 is TGTGCCAGCAGCTTAAGGTCAGAAGAAGAGCAGTTCTTC. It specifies CASSLRSEEEQFF.

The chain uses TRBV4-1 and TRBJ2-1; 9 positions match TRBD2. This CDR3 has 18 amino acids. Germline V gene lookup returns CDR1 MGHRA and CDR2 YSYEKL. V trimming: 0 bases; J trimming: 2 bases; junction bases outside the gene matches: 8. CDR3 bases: TGCGCCAGCAGCCAAGATCTCGGAGCTAGCGGGGCCTACAATGAGCAGTTCTTC. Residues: CASSQDLGASGAYNEQFF.

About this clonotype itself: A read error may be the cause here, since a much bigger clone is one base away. The CDR3 protein is CASSTRLVNNEQFF. The CDR3 DNA sequence: TGTGCCAGCAGCACCCGCCTAGTGAACAATGAGCAGTTCTTC. The chain joins TRBV27 to TRBJ2-1; no definite D call. The V gene lost 6 bases and the J gene lost 5 bases, with 14 bases spanning the gap. CDR3 length: 14 residues. CDR1 is MNHEY and CDR2 is SMNVEV in the germline V gene (reference sequence).

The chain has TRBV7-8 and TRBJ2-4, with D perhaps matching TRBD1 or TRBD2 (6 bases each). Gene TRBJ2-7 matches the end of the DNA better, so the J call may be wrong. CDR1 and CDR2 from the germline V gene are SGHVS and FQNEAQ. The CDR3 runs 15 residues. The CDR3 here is CASSEGGFSSYEQYF. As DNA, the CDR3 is TGTGCCAGCAGCGAGGGGGGTTTCAGCTCCTACGAGCAGTACTTC.

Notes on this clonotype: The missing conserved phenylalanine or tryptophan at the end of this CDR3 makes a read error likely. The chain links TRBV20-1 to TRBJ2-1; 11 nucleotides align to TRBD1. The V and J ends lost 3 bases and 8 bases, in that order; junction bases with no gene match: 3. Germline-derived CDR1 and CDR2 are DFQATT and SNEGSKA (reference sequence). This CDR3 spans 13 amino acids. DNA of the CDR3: TGCAGTGCTAGCGGACAGGGGGCTTATGAGCAGTTCTTA. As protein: CSASGQGAYEQFL.

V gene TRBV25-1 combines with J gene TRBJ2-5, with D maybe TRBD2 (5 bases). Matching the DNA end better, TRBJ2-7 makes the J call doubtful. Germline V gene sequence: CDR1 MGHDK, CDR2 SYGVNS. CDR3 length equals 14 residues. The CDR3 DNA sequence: TGTGCCAGCAGTGAACCCGGACTTTTCTACGAGCAGTACTTC. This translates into CASSEPGLFYEQYF.

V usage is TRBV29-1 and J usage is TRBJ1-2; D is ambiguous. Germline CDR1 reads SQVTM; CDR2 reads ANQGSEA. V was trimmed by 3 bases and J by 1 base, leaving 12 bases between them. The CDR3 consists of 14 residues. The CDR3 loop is CSVDVAISNYGYTF. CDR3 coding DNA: TGCAGCGTTGACGTGGCGATCAGTAACTATGGCTACACCTTC.

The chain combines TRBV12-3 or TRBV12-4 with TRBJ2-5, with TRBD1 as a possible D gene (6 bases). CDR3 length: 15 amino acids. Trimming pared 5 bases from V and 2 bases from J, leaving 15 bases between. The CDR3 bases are TGTGCCAGCAGTGAGAACAGGGTTGGACAAGAGACCCAGTACTTC. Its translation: CASSENRVGQETQYF.

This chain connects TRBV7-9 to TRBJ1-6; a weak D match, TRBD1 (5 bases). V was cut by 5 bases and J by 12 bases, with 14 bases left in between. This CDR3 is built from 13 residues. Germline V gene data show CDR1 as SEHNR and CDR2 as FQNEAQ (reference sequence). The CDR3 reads CASSPQQERPLHF. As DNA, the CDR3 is TGTGCCAGCAGCCCGCAACAGGAGCGACCCCTCCACTTT.

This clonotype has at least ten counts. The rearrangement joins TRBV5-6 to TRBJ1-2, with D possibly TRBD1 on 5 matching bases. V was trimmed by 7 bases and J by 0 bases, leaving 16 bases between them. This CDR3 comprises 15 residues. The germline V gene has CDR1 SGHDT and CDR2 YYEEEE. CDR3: CASLGAGQANYGYTF. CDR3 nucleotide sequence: TGTGCCAGCCTAGGGGCAGGGCAAGCTAACTATGGCTACACCTTC. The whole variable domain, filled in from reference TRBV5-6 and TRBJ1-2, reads DAGVTQSPTHLIKTRGQQVTLRCSPKSGHDTVSWYQQALGQGPQFIFQYYEEEERQRGNFPDRFSGHQFPNYSSELNVNALLLGDSALYLCASLGAGQANYGYTFGSGTRLTVV.

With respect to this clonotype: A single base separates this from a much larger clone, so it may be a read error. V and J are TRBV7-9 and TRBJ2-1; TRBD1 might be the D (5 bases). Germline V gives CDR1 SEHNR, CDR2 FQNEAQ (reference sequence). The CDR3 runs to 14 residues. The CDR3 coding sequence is TGTGCCAGCAGCTTGGACACGTCCTGCAATGAGCAGTTCTTC. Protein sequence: CASSLDTSCNEQFF.

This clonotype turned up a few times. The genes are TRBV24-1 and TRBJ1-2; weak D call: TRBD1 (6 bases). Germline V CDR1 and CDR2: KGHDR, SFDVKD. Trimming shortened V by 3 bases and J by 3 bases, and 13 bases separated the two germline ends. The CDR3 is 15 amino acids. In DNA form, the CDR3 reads TGTGCCACCAGTGATGTTACGGGGGGCCACTATGGCTACACCTTC. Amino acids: CATSDVTGGHYGYTF.

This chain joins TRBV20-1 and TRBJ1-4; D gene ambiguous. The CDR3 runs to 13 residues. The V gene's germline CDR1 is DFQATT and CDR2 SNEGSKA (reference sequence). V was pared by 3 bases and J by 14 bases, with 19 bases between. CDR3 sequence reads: CSARASPEPRLFF. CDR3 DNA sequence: TGCAGTGCTAGGGCTTCTCCTGAGCCCAGGCTGTTTTTT.

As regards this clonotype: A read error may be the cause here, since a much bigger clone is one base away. Here the CDR3 DNA reads TGCGCCAGCAGCGTGGTCCCAGGGTCCAATGAGCAGTTCTTC. Its protein product is CASSVVPGSNEQFF. The chain couples TRBV5-1 to TRBJ2-1, with a tentative D call TRBD1 (5 bases). CDR1 is SGHRS and CDR2 is YFSETQ in the germline V gene. V lost 4 bases and J lost 6, with 14 bases in between. This CDR3 spans 14 amino acids.

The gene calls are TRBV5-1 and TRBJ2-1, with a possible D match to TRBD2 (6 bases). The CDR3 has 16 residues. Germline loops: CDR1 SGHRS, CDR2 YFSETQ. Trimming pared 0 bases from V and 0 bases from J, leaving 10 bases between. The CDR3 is CASSLAEGYSYNEQFF. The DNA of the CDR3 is TGCGCCAGCAGCTTGGCGGAGGGGTACTCCTACAATGAGCAGTTCTTC.

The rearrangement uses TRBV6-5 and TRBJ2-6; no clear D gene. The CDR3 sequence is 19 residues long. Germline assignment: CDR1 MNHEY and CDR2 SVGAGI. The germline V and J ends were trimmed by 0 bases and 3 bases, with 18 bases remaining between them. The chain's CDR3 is CASSYSLGPRPLGANVLTF. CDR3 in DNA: TGTGCCAGCAGTTACTCCCTCGGACCCAGGCCCCTTGGGGCCAACGTCCTGACTTTC.

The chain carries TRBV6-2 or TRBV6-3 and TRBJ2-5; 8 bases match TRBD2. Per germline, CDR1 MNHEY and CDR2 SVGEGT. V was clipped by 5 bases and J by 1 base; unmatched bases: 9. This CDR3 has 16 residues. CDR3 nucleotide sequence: TGTGCCAGCAGTATTCTCCTAGCGGGTCCCCAAGAGACCCAGTACTTC. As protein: CASSILLAGPQETQYF.

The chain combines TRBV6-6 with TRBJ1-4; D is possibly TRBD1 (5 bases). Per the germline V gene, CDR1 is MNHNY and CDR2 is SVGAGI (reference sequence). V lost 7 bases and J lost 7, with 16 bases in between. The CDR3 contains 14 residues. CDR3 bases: TGTGCCAGCAAAGGTCAGACAGATGTTGAAAAACTGTTTTTT. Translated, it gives CASKGQTDVEKLFF.

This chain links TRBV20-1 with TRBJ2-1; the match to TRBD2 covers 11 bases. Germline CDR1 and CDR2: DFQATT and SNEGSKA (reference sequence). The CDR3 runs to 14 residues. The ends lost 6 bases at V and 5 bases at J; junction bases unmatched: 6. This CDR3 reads CSAETSGVDNEQFF. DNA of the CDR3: TGCAGTGCGGAGACTAGCGGGGTAGACAATGAGCAGTTCTTC.

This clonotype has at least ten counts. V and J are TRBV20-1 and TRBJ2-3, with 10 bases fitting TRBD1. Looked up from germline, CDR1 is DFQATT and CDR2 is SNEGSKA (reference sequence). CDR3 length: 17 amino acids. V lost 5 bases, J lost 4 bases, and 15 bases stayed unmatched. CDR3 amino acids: CSAPAGGTGAGADTQYF. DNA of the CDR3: TGCAGTGCTCCTGCCGGCGGGACAGGGGCAGGCGCAGATACGCAGTATTTT.

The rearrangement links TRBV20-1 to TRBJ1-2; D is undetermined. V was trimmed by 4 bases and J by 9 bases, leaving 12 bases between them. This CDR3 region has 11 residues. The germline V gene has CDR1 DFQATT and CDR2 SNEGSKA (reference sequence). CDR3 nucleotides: TGCAGTGCTATGGGGTTGGGAAGCTACACCTTC. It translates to CSAMGLGSYTF.

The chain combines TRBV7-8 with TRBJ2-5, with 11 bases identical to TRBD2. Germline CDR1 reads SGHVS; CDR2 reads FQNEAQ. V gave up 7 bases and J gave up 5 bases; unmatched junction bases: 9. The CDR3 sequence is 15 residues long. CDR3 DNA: TGTGCCAGCACGGGAGTAGCGGGAGGGATGGAGACCCAGTACTTC. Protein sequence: CASTGVAGGMETQYF.

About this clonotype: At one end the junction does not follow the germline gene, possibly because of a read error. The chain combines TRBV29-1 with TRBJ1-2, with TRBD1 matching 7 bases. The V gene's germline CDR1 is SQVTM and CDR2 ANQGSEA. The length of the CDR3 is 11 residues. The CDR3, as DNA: TGCAGCGTTGGACAGGGATATGGCTACATCTTC. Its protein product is CSVGQGYGYIF.

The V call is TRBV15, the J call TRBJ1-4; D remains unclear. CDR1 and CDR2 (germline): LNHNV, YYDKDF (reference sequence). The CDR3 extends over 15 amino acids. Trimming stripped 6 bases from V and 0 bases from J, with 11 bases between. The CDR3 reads CATRTSESTNEKLFF. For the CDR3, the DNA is TGTGCCACCAGGACCTCCGAATCAACTAATGAAAAACTGTTTTTT.

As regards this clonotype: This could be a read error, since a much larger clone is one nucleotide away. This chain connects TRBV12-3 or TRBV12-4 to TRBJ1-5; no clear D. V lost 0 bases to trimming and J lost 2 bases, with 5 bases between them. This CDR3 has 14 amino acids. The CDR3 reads CASSLAVGNQPQHF. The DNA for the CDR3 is TGTGCCAGCAGTTTAGCGGTAGGCAATCAGCCCCAGCATTTT.

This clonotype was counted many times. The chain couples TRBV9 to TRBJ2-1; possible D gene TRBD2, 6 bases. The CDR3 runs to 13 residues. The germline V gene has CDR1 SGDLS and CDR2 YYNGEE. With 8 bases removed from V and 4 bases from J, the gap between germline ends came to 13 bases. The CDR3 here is CASSREWYNEQFF. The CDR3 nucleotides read TGTGCCAGTAGCCGGGAGTGGTACAATGAGCAGTTCTTC.